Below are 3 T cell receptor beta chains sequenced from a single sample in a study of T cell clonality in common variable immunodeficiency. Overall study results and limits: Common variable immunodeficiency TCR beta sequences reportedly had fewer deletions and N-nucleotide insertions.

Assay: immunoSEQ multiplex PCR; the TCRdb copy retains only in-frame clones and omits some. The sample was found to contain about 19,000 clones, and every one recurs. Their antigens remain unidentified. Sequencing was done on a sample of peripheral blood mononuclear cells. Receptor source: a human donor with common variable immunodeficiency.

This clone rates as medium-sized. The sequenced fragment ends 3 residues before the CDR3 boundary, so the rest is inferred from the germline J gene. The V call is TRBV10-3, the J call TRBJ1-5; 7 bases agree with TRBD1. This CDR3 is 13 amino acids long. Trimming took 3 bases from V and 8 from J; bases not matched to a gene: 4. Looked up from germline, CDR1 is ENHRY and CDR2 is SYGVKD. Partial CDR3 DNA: TGTGCCATCAGTGAAGACAGGGCTGAGCCC. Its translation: CAISEDRAEP. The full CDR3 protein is CAISEDRAEPQHF.

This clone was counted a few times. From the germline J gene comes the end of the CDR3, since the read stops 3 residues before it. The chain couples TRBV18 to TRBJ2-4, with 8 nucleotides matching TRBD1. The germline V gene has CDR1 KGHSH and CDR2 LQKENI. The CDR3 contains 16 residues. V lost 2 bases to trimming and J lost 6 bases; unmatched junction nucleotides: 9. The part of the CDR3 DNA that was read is TGTGCCAGCTCACCATTTCAGTCAGGGGGCTTAAACATT. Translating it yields CASSPFQSGGLNI. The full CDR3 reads CASSPFQSGGLNIQYF.

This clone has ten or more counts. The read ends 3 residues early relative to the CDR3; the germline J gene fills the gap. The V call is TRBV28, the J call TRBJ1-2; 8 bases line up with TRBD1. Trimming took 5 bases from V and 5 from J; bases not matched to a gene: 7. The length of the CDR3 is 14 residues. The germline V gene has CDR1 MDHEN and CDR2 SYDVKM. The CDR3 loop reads CASSIDRGQYGYTF. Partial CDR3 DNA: TGTGCCAGCAGTATTGACAGGGGACAGTATGGC.